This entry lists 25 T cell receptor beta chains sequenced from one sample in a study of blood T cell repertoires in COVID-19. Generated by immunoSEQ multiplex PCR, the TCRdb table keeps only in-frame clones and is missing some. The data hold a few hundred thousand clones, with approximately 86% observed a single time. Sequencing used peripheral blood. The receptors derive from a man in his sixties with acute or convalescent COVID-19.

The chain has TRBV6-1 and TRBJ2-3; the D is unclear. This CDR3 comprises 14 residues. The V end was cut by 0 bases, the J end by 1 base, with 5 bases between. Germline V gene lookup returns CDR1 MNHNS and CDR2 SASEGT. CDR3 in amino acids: CASSEAGGTDTQYF. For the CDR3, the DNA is TGTGCCAGCAGTGAAGCAGGAGGCACAGATACGCAGTATTTT.

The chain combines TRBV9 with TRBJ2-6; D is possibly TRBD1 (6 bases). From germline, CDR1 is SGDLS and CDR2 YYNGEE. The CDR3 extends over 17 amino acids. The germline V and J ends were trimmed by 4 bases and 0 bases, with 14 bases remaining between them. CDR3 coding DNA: TGTGCCAGCAGCTTATGGACAGTTGACTCTGGGGCCAACGTCCTGACTTTC. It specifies CASSLWTVDSGANVLTF.

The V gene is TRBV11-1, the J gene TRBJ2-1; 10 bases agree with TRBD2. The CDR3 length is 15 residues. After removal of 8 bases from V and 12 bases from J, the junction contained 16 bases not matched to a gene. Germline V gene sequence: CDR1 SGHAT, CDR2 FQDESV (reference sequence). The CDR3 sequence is CASARVAGGLVGQFF. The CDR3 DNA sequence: TGTGCCAGCGCCCGGGTAGCGGGGGGCTTGGTAGGGCAGTTCTTC. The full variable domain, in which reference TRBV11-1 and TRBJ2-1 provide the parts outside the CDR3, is EAEVAQSPRYKITEKSQAVAFWCDPISGHATLYWYRQILGQGPELLVQFQDESVVDDSQLPKDRFSAERLKGVDSTLKIQPAELGDSAMYLCASARVAGGLVGQFFGPGTRLTVL.

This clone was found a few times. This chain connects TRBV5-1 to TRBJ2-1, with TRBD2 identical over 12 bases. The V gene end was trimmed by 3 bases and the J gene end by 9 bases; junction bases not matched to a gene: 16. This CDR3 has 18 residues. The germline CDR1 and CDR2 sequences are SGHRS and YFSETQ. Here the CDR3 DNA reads TGCGCCAGCAGCTACGGACTAGCGGGGACTCGTGTGTCGTTTGAGCAGTTCTTC. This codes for CASSYGLAGTRVSFEQFF.

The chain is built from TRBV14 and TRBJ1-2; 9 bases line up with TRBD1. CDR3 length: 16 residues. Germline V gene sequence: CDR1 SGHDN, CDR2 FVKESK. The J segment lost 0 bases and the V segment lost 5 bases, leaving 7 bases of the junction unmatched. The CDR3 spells CASSSGQGPSNYGYTF. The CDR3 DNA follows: TGTGCCAGCAGCTCCGGACAGGGGCCCTCTAACTATGGCTACACCTTC.

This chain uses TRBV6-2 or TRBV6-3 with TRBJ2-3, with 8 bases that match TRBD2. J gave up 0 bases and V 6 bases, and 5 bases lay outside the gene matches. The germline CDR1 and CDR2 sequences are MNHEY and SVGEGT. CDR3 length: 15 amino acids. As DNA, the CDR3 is TGTGCCAGCAGCCCAGGGACTAGGAGCACAGATACGCAGTATTTT. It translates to CASSPGTRSTDTQYF.

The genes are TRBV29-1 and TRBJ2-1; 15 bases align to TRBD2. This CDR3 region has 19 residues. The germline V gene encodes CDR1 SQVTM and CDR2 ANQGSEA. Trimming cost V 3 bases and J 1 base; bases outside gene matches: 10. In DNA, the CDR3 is TGCAGCGTTGATCCCCCGGGACTAGCGGGGGGCCGTTCCTACAATGAGCAGTTCTTC. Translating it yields CSVDPPGLAGGRSYNEQFF.

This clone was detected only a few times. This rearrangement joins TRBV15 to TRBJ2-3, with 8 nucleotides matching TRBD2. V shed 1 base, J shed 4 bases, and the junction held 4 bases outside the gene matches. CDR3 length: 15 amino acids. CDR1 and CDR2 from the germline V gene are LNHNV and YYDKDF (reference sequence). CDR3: CATSRASGGPDTQYF. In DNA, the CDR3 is TGTGCCACCAGCAGAGCGAGCGGGGGCCCAGATACGCAGTATTTT.

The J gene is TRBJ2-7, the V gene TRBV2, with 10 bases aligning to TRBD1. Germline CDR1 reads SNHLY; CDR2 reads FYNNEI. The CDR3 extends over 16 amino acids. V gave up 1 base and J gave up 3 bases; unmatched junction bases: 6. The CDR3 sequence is CASSEGGQGQVYEQYF. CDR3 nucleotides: TGTGCCAGCAGTGAAGGGGGACAGGGGCAGGTCTACGAGCAGTACTTC.

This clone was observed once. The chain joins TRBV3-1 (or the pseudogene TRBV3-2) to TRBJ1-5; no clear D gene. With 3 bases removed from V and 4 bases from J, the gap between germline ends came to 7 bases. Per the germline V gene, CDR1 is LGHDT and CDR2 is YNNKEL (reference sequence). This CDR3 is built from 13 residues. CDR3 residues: CASSQSENQPQHF. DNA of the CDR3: TGTGCCAGCAGCCAGAGCGAAAATCAGCCCCAGCATTTT.

CDR3 sequence (DNA): TGTGCCAGCAGCCTTGGACAGGGGTACTTAACCGGGGAGCTGTTTTTT. It is translated as CASSLGQGYLTGELFF. The V gene is TRBV5-5, the J gene TRBJ2-2, with 9 positions matching TRBD1. J was trimmed by 5 bases and V by 4 bases; bases with no gene match: 9. The germline CDR1 and CDR2 sequences are SGHKS and YYEKEE (reference sequence). This CDR3 contains 16 residues.

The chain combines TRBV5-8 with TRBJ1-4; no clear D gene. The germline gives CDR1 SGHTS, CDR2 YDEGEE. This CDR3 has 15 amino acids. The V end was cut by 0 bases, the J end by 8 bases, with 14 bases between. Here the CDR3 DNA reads TGTGCCAGCAGCTTGGGGGCGCGACCAGGAGAAAAACTGTTTTTT. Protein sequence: CASSLGARPGEKLFF. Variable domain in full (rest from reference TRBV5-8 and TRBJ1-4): EAGVTQSPTHLIKTRGQQATLRCSPISGHTSVYWYQQALGLGLQFLLWYDEGEERNRGNFPPRFSGRQFPNYSSELNVNALELEDSALYLCASSLGARPGEKLFFGSGTQLSVL.

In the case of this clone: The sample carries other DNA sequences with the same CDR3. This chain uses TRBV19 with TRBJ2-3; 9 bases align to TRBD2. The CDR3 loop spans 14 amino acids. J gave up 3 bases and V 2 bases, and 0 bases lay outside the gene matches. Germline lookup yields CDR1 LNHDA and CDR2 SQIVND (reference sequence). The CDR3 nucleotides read TGTGCCAGTAGTATACTAGCGGGGACAGATACGCAGTATTTT. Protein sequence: CASSILAGTDTQYF.

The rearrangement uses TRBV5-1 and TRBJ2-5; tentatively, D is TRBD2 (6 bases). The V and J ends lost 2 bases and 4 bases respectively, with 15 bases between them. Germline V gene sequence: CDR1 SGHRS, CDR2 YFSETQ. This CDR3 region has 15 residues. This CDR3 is CASSFTSKVVETQYF. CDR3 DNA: TGCGCCAGCAGCTTTACTAGCAAGGTTGTAGAGACCCAGTACTTC.

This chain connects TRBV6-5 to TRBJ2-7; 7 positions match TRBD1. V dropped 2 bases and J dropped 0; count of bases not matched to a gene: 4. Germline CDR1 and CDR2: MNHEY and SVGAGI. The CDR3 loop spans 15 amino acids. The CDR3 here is CASSYPGQSSYEQYF. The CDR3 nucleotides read TGTGCCAGCAGTTACCCGGGACAGAGCTCCTACGAGCAGTACTTC.

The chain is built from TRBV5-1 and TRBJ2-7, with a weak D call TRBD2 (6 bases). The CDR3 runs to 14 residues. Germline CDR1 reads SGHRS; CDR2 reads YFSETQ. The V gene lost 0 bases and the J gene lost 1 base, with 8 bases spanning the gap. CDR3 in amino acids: CASSLEAGSYEQYF. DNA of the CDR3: TGCGCCAGCAGCTTGGAGGCGGGGTCCTACGAGCAGTACTTC.

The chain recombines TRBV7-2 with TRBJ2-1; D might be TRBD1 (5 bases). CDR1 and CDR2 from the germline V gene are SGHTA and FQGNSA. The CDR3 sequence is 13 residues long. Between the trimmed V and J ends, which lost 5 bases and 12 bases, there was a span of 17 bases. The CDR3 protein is CASSPASMGPQFF. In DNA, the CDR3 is TGTGCCAGCAGCCCCGCCTCCATGGGGCCGCAGTTCTTC.

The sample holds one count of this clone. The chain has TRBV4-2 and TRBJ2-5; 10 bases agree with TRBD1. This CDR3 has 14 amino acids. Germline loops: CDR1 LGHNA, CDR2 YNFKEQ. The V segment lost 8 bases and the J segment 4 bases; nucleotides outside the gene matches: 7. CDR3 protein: CASSGTGARETQYF. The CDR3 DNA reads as TGTGCCAGCTCCGGGACAGGGGCCAGAGAGACCCAGTACTTC.

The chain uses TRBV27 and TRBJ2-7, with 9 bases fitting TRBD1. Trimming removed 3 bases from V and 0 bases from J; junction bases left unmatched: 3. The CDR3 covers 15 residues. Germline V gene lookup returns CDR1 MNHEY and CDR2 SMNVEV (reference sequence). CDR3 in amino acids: CASSFWDRASYEQYF. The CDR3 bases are TGTGCCAGCAGTTTTTGGGACAGGGCCTCCTACGAGCAGTACTTC.

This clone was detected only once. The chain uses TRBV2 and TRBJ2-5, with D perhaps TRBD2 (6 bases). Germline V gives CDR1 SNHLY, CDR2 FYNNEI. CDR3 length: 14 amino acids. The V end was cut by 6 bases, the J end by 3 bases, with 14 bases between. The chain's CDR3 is CASSPRRGKETQYF. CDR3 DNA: TGTGCCAGCAGCCCGAGGCGGGGTAAAGAGACCCAGTACTTC.

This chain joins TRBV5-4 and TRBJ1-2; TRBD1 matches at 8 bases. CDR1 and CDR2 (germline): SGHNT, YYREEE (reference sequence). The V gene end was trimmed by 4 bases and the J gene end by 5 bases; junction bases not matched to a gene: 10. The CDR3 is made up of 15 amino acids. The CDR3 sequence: CASSMGQAPLYGYTF. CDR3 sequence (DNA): TGTGCCAGCAGCATGGGACAGGCCCCCCTTTATGGCTACACCTTC. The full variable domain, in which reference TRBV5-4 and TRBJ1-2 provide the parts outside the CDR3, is ETGVTQSPTHLIKTRGQQVTLRCSSQSGHNTVSWYQQALGQGPQFIFQYYREEENGRGNFPPRFSGLQFPNYSSELNVNALELDDSALYLCASSMGQAPLYGYTFGSGTRLTVV.

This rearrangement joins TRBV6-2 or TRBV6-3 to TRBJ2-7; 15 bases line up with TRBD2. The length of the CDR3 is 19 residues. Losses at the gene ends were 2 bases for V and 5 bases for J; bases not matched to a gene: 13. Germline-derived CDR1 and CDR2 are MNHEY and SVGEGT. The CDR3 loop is CASSYPPWTSGGAVNEQYF. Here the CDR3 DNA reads TGTGCCAGCAGTTACCCCCCCTGGACTAGCGGGGGGGCGGTCAACGAGCAGTACTTC.

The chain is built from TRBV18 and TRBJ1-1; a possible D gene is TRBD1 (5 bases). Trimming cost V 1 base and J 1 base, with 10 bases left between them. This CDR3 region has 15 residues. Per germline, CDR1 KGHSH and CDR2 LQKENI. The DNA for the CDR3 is TGTGCCAGCTCACCACTGAGGACAAAGAACACTGAAGCTTTCTTT. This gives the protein CASSPLRTKNTEAFF.

The CDR3 DNA is TGTGCCAGCTCAGTGAAATCAGAAGGAGGGGAAGCTTTCTTT. The encoded protein is CASSVKSEGGEAFF. The chain carries TRBV18 and TRBJ1-1; D call uncertain. Trimming removed 5 bases at V and 8 bases at J, with 18 bases between. Germline V gene sequence: CDR1 KGHSH, CDR2 LQKENI. The CDR3 spans 14 residues.

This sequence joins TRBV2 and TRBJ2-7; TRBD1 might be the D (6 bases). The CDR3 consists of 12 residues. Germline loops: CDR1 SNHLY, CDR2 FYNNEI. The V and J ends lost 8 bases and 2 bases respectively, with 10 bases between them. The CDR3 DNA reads TGTGCCAGCGACAGGCTTCCCTACGAGCAGTACTTC. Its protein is CASDRLPYEQYF.